This is a list of T cell receptor beta chains from one sample in a study of blood T cell repertoires in COVID-19. Generated by immunoSEQ multiplex PCR, the TCRdb table keeps only in-frame clones and is missing some. Of under 250,000 clones in the sample, about four fifths were seen once. The sequencing input was peripheral blood. These receptors were taken from a young man who had recovered from COVID-19. CDR3s include the opening cysteine and the closing phenylalanine or tryptophan. The order of the fields is D gene, V gene, CDR3 length, J gene, clone size, CDR3 DNA, CDR3 protein. A D gene is named only where the DNA matches it firmly. Size is omitted from some rows. Given values are once, few, many or a class for expanded clones.

.	TRBV19	18	TRBJ2-1	.	TGTGCCAGTAGTATAAGTTTTGCAGGGCGTACGTTCTACAATGAGCAGTTCTTC	CASSISFAGRTFYNEQFF
TRBD2	TRBV19	14	TRBJ2-3	.	TGTGCCAGTAGTCCCGCGGGGGGCGCGGATACGCAGTATTTT	CASSPAGGADTQYF
.	TRBV19	15	TRBJ2-7	.	TGTGCCAGTAGTATTGGGGCGGAGAGCTCCTACGAGCAGTACTTC	CASSIGAESSYEQYF
TRBD1	TRBV7-9	14	TRBJ1-1	.	TGTGCCAGCAGCTCAGGACAGGGAAGAACTGAAGCTTTCTTT	CASSSGQGRTEAFF
TRBD2	TRBV19	16	TRBJ2-5	.	TGTGCCAGCAAACGGGGTGCTAGCGGGGGACAAGAGACCCAGTACTTC	CASKRGASGGQETQYF
.	TRBV5-4	15	TRBJ2-5	.	TGTGCCAGCAGTTGGGACTCCCACGCAAGAGAGACCCAGTACTTC	CASSWDSHARETQYF
.	TRBV25-1	13	TRBJ2-1	.	TGTGCCAGCCCCACGAGGGGGTTACGTGAGCAGTTCTTC	CASPTRGLREQFF
TRBD2	TRBV18	17	TRBJ2-1	.	TGTGCCAGCTCACCACCTCGGACTAGCGTTACCTACAATGAGCAGTTCTTC	CASSPPRTSVTYNEQFF
TRBD1	TRBV5-1	15	TRBJ2-5	.	TGCGCCAGCAGCTTGGGACAGGGGACCCAAGAGACCCAGTACTTC	CASSLGQGTQETQYF
TRBD1	TRBV5-5	19	TRBJ2-6	.	TGTGCCAGCAGCTTGTTTGGCAGGGGGACCTCTGCGGGGGCCAACGTCCTGACTTTC	CASSLFGRGTSAGANVLTF
.	TRBV12-3/TRBV12-4	13	TRBJ2-5	.	TGTGCCAGCGGATTCAGGTCCCAAGAGACCCAGTACTTC	CASGFRSQETQYF
.	TRBV3-1/TRBV3-2	15	TRBJ1-1	.	TGTGCCAGCAGCCGGCAGGGGATAACTGACACTGAAGCTTTCTTT	CASSRQGITDTEAFF
TRBD1	TRBV10-2	15	TRBJ2-2	.	TGCGCCAGCAGTAGACAGGGGGCATCCACCGGGGAGCTGTTTTTT	CASSRQGASTGELFF
.	TRBV5-8	12	TRBJ1-4	.	TGTGCCAGCAGCTTAGGGGTGGGAAAACTGTTTTTT	CASSLGVGKLFF
.	TRBV19	16	TRBJ1-2	few	TGTGCCAGTAGTATTCTGGGAGCAGCCATCGGAGGTGGCTACACCTTC	CASSILGAAIGGGYTF
TRBD1	TRBV5-1	14	TRBJ2-7	.	TGCGCCAGCAGCTTGGATGGACAGGGGTTCGAGCAGTACTTC	CASSLDGQGFEQYF
.	TRBV10-1	17	TRBJ1-1	few	TGCGCCAGCAGTGAGTCGTCGGACAGCCGTTTGAACACTGAAGCTTTCTTT	CASSESSDSRLNTEAFF
.	TRBV6-1	16	TRBJ2-3	.	TGTGCCAGCAGTGAACTGGCGGGGGCGACCACAGATACGCAGTATTTT	CASSELAGATTDTQYF
.	TRBV27	13	TRBJ2-1	.	TGTGCCAGCAGTTTAGGAGCTCACAATGAGCAGTTCTTC	CASSLGAHNEQFF
TRBD1	TRBV18	14	TRBJ1-2	.	TGTGCCAGCTCAACAGGGGGTAACAACTATGGCTACACCTTC	CASSTGGNNYGYTF
TRBD2	TRBV9	17	TRBJ2-1	.	TGTGCCAGCAGCGTAGCCCCTCTAGCGGGGGGCGGTAATGAGCAGTTCTTC	CASSVAPLAGGGNEQFF
.	TRBV29-1	13	TRBJ2-3	.	TGCAGCGTTGAAGACCCCGGGGGAGATACGCAGTATTTT	CSVEDPGGDTQYF
.	TRBV27	16	TRBJ2-6	.	TGTGCCAGCAGTCTCAGTTGGAGGGCTGGGGCCAACGTCCTGACTTTC	CASSLSWRAGANVLTF
.	TRBV29-1	13	TRBJ1-2	.	TGCAGCGTCCCCAGGACGGGGGACTATGGCTACACCTTC	CSVPRTGDYGYTF
.	TRBV28	16	TRBJ1-4	.	TGTGCCAGCAGTTTGATTCGGTGGGCAGGGGACGAAAAACTGTTTTTT	CASSLIRWAGDEKLFF
.	TRBV27	17	TRBJ2-5	.	TGTGCCAGCAGCCCCGAGGGATTTCCGGGAAGCCAAGAGACCCAGTACTTC	CASSPEGFPGSQETQYF
TRBD1	TRBV28	18	TRBJ2-3	once	TGTGCCAGCAGTTTTGGACAGGGGGCCTCGTCCCGCACAGATACGCAGTATTTT	CASSFGQGASSRTDTQYF
TRBD2	TRBV28	15	TRBJ2-2	.	TGTGCCAGCAGTGTGGGACTAGCGAACACCGGGGAGCTGTTTTTT	CASSVGLANTGELFF
TRBD2	TRBV24-1	15	TRBJ2-3	few	TGTGCCACCAGTGATGCCAGCGGGGGGAAAGATACGCAGTATTTT	CATSDASGGKDTQYF
TRBD1	TRBV5-8	15	TRBJ1-1	once	TGTGCCAGCAGCTCGCGGACAGGGAGAGGAACTGAAGCTTTCTTT	CASSSRTGRGTEAFF
.	TRBV6-1	16	TRBJ2-5	few	TGTGCCAGCAGTGAGGGAAGGGGCGCATTTTCAGAGACCCAGTACTTC	CASSEGRGAFSETQYF
.	TRBV2	14	TRBJ1-1	.	TGTGCCAGCATTATGGTGGCAGGGAACACTGAAGCTTTCTTT	CASIMVAGNTEAFF
.	TRBV5-4	17	TRBJ2-3	.	TGTGCCAGCAGCTTGGGCCCTCAGGGGCTTCGCGCAGATACGCAGTATTTT	CASSLGPQGLRADTQYF
TRBD1	TRBV5-1	20	TRBJ1-2	.	TGCGCCAGCAGCTTGGAAGGGGCCGCCGGGCGGACAGGGGGTCTCTATGGCTACACCTTC	CASSLEGAAGRTGGLYGYTF
.	TRBV28	16	TRBJ2-1	.	TGTGCCAGCCTCCCCCGTCAGGGTGATCGGGCGAATGAGCAGTTCTTC	CASLPRQGDRANEQFF
.	TRBV6-4	15	TRBJ1-5	.	TGTGCCAGCAATAGGTCGCGGAGGGGCGATCAGCCCCAGCATTTT	CASNRSRRGDQPQHF
.	TRBV6-2/TRBV6-3	16	TRBJ1-5	.	TGTGCCAGCAGCCCACCGGGTTCGGGAGGCAATCAGCCCCAGCATTTT	CASSPPGSGGNQPQHF